What follows are 20 T cell receptor beta chains derived from one specimen sequenced in a study of shared clonotypes between healthy human individuals. TCRdb's copy holds only in-frame clones and misses some; the assay was immunoSEQ multiplex PCR. The sample shows some 1.5 million clones, 95% to 97% of them seen only once. The sample was naive CD4+ T cells sorted from blood. The subset: CD45RA+ positively selected. All receptors derive from a man aged 30 to 39 in good health.

This clone came up once. At one end the junction does not follow the germline gene, possibly because of a read error. The J gene is TRBJ2-7, the V gene TRBV18; 7 bases are shared with TRBD2. The CDR3 consists of 15 residues. Germline-derived CDR1 and CDR2 are KGHSH and LQKENI. The CDR3, as DNA: TGTGCCAGCTCGCCACGGGAGGTTTCCTCCTACGAGCAGTACTTC. It is translated as CASSPREVSSYEQYF.

Concerning this clone itself: The same CDR3 arises from other DNA sequences in this sample as well. The chain is built from TRBV9 and TRBJ2-5; D is unresolved. The ends were cut back, 0 bases at V and 0 bases at J, with 3 bases in the middle. The CDR3 covers 13 residues. From germline, CDR1 is SGDLS and CDR2 YYNGEE. CDR3 bases: TGTGCCAGCAGCGTAGGAAACCAAGAGACCCAGTACTTC. Protein product: CASSVGNQETQYF.

The V gene is TRBV7-6, the J gene TRBJ2-7; 9 nucleotides align to TRBD2. J lost 0 bases, V lost 0 bases, and 3 bases had no gene match. This CDR3 is built from 16 residues. From germline, CDR1 is SGHVS and CDR2 FNYEAQ. CDR3 in DNA: TGTGCCAGCAGCTTAGCCACTAGCGGGCACTCCTACGAGCAGTACTTC. Its translation: CASSLATSGHSYEQYF. Filled out from reference TRBV7-6 and TRBJ2-7, the complete variable domain reads GAGVSQSPRYKVTKRGQDVALRCDPISGHVSLYWYRQALGQGPEFLTYFNYEAQQDKSGLPNDRFSAERPEGSISTLTIQRTEQRDSAMYRCASSLATSGHSYEQYFGPGTRLTVT.

Note on this clone: The same CDR3 also results from other DNA sequences found in this sample. The chain has TRBV29-1 and TRBJ2-3; no reliable D call. The germline V gene encodes CDR1 SQVTM and CDR2 ANQGSEA. With 1 base removed from V and 1 base from J, the gap between germline ends came to 9 bases. The CDR3 contains 14 residues. CDR3 sequence reads: CSVEGGTRTDTQYF. The DNA of the CDR3 is TGCAGCGTTGAAGGGGGTACTCGCACAGATACGCAGTATTTT.

As to this clone: No conserved phenylalanine or tryptophan is present at the end of the CDR3, so a read error is the likely explanation. The DNA is left out, because the CDR3 cannot be placed on it with certainty; the CDR3 is given as TCRdb lists it. The chain joins TRBV5-6 to TRBJ1-2. The CDR3 comprises 13 residues, both ends counted. Germline-derived CDR1 and CDR2 are SGHDT and YYEEEE. CDR3 loop: CASSARPSGPTLL.

This rearrangement joins TRBV28 to TRBJ2-7; TRBD1 is a possible D gene (6 bases). The CDR3 loop spans 17 amino acids. The V end lost 2 bases, the J end lost 2 bases, and 19 bases lay between the germline ends. The V gene's germline CDR1 is MDHEN and CDR2 SYDVKM. Here the CDR3 reads CASSLPQVGTPPYEQYF. The CDR3 coding sequence is TGTGCCAGCAGTTTACCTCAGGTTGGGACACCACCCTACGAGCAGTACTTC.

CDR3 amino acids: CASSPRLGTSGEETQYF. Written as DNA, the CDR3 is TGTGCCAGCAGCCCGCGTCTCGGGACTAGCGGGGAAGAGACCCAGTACTTC. J is TRBJ2-5 and V is TRBV9; TRBD2 matches 13 bases. The CDR3 length is 17 residues. With V trimmed by 4 bases and J by 3 bases, 9 bases remained unmatched. In germline, CDR1 is SGDLS, CDR2 YYNGEE.

This clone appeared once. This chain joins TRBV7-2 and TRBJ2-2, with D possibly being TRBD2 (6 bases). V dropped 2 bases and J dropped 6 bases, with 16 bases sitting between them. Germline CDR1 SGHTA, CDR2 FQGNSA. The CDR3 is 16 residues long. The CDR3 coding sequence is TGTGCCAGCAGCTTAAGTGGAGGGGCCCGCGCCGGGGAGCTGTTTTTT. It translates to CASSLSGGARAGELFF.

This clone appeared a few times. This chain joins TRBV11-2 and TRBJ1-2, with TRBD1 as a possible D gene (5 bases). The V end was cut by 5 bases, the J end by 4 bases, with 11 bases between. This CDR3 contains 13 residues. From germline, CDR1 is SGHAT and CDR2 FQNNGV. This chain's CDR3 is CASSPGQPYGYTF. DNA for the CDR3: TGTGCCAGCAGCCCTGGACAACCCTATGGCTACACCTTC.

This rearrangement joins TRBV2 to TRBJ2-2, with D perhaps TRBD2 (5 bases). V was pared by 8 bases and J by 3 bases, with 13 bases between. The V gene's germline CDR1 is SNHLY and CDR2 FYNNEI. The CDR3 loop spans 14 amino acids. CDR3 in amino acids: CASLEGAYTGELFF. DNA of the CDR3: TGTGCCAGCCTTGAGGGAGCTTACACCGGGGAGCTGTTTTTT.

This rearrangement joins TRBV15 to TRBJ1-2; D unresolved. The CDR3 length is 18 residues. V was shortened by 0 bases and J by 4 bases, with 21 bases between the two germline ends. Germline V CDR1 and CDR2: LNHNV, YYDKDF (reference sequence). The CDR3: CATSREVQMPVTTYGYTF. For the CDR3, the DNA is TGTGCCACCAGCAGAGAGGTACAGATGCCCGTTACCACCTATGGCTACACCTTC. Using reference TRBV15 and TRBJ1-2 for the parts outside the CDR3, the full variable domain is DAMVIQNPRYQVTQFGKPVTLSCSQTLNHNVMYWYQQKSSQAPKLLFHYYDKDFNNEADTPDNFQSRRPNTSFCFLDIRSPGLGDTAMYLCATSREVQMPVTTYGYTFGSGTRLTVV.

The chain is built from TRBV7-9 and TRBJ1-5; D unclear. This CDR3 contains 14 residues. Trimming stripped 3 bases from V and 6 bases from J, with 12 bases between. Germline V gene lookup returns CDR1 SEHNR and CDR2 FQNEAQ (reference sequence). The CDR3 nucleotides read TGTGCCAGCAGCTTCGGACTGGGAGGTCAGCCCCAGCATTTT. Translated, it gives CASSFGLGGQPQHF.

The J gene is TRBJ2-5, the V gene TRBV30; D remains unclear. CDR1 and CDR2 from the germline V gene are GTSNPN and SVGIG (reference sequence). The CDR3 runs 12 residues. The V end was cut by 4 bases, the J end by 1 base, with 7 bases between. The CDR3 bases are TGTGCCTGGATGGTACCCCAAGAGACCCAGTACTTC. Encoded protein: CAWMVPQETQYF.

This clone was seen just once. This sample also contains other DNA sequences that code for the same CDR3. The genes are TRBV6-1 and TRBJ2-5; 9 bases align to TRBD1. V lost 4 bases and J lost 0; bases outside the gene matches: 3. Germline CDR1 reads MNHNS; CDR2 reads SASEGT. This CDR3 region has 15 residues. CDR3 coding DNA: TGTGCCAGCAGTGGGGACAGGGTGAACCAAGAGACCCAGTACTTC. This sequence encodes CASSGDRVNQETQYF.

This clone was recorded once. Other nucleotide sequences in the sample specify the same CDR3. V and J are TRBV18 and TRBJ2-2; D ambiguous. The CDR3 runs 12 residues. Deletions cut 6 bases from V and 6 bases from J, with 8 bases between. Per the germline V gene, CDR1 is KGHSH and CDR2 is LQKENI. CDR3 protein: CASSPRSGELFF. DNA of the CDR3: TGTGCCAGCTCCCCCCGGTCCGGGGAGCTGTTTTTT.

The chain recombines TRBV19 with TRBJ2-7, with D uncertain. V was clipped by 1 base and J by 3 bases, with 10 bases between them. The germline CDR1 and CDR2 sequences are LNHDA and SQIVND (reference sequence). This CDR3 is 14 amino acids long. The CDR3 DNA is TGTGCCAGTAGTATAGTTGAAGGAAACTACGAGCAGTACTTC. Translating it yields CASSIVEGNYEQYF.

A remark on this clone: An end of the junction differs from the germline gene, which may be a read error. The genes are TRBV5-4 and TRBJ2-1, with 12 bases that match TRBD2. CDR1 and CDR2 (germline): SGHNT, YYREEE (reference sequence). The length of the CDR3 is 13 residues. This CDR3 is CASSLATSGRKVF. CDR3 nucleotides: TGTGCCAGCAGCTTGGCAACTAGCGGGAGGAAGGTCTTC.

The rearrangement links TRBV10-1 to TRBJ2-7; 9 bases align to TRBD2. Germline trimming cut 0 bases from V and 4 bases from J; bases unmatched to any gene: 7. The CDR3 covers 16 residues. CDR1 and CDR2 (germline): WNHNN, SYGVQD (reference sequence). CDR3 sequence: CASSESRGSGSYEQYF. Written as DNA, the CDR3 is TGCGCCAGCAGTGAGTCGAGGGGTAGCGGGAGTTACGAGCAGTACTTC.

The rearrangement uses TRBV18 and TRBJ1-5, with D possibly matching TRBD1 (5 bases). This CDR3 has 15 residues. Germline values: CDR1 KGHSH, CDR2 LQKENI. Trimming pared 2 bases from V and 8 bases from J, leaving 16 bases between. The CDR3 DNA sequence: TGTGCCAGCTCACCAGGGGTCGGGGGGAATGAGCCCCAGCATTTT. Translating gives CASSPGVGGNEPQHF.

The gene calls are TRBV19 and TRBJ1-1; weak D call: TRBD1 (5 bases). The CDR3 spans 16 residues. Germline CDR1 reads LNHDA; CDR2 reads SQIVND (reference sequence). Trimming took off 1 base at V and 0 bases at J, with 12 bases between the two ends. DNA of the CDR3: TGTGCCAGTAGTATAGGTTGGAGGGGATTGAACACTGAAGCTTTCTTT. Translating it yields CASSIGWRGLNTEAFF.